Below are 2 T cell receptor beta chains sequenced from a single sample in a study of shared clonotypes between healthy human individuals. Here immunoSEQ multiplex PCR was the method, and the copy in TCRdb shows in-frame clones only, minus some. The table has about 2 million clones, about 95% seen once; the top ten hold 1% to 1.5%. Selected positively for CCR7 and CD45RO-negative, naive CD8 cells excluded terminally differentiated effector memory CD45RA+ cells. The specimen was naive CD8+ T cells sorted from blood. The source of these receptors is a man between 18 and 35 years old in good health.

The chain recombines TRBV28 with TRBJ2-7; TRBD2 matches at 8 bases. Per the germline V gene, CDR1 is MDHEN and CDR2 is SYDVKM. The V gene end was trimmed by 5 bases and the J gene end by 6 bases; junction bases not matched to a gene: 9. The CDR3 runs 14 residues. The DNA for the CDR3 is TGTGCCAGCAGTAACCCAGCGGGAGTGCCCGAGCAGTACTTC. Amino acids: CASSNPAGVPEQYF.

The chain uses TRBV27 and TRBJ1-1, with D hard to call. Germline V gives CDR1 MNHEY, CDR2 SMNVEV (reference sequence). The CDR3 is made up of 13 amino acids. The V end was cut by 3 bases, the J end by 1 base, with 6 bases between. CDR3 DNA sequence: TGTGCCAGCAGTTTGGTGTCGAACACTGAAGCTTTCTTT. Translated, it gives CASSLVSNTEAFF.